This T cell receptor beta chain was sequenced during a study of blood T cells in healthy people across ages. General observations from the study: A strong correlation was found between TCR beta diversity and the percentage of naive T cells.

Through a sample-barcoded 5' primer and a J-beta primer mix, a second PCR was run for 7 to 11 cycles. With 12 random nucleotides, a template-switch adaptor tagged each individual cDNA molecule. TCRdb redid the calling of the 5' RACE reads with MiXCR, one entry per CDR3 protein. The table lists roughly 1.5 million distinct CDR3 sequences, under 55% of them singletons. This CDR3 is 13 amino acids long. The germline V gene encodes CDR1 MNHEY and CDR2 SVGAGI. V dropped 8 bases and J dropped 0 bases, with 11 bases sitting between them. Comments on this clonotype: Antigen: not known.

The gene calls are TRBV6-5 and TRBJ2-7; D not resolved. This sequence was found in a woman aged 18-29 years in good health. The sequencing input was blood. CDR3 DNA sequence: TGTGCCAGCGGCACTAAAAGCTCCTACGAGCAGTACTTC. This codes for CASGTKSSYEQYF.